A single sample gave rise to the 29 T cell receptor beta chains below, sequenced in a study of response to subunit inactivated influenza vaccine. TCRdb reanalysed the RT-PCR reads using MiXCR and keeps one entry per CDR3 protein. The profile shows 500,000 to 600,000 distinct CDR3 sequences, about an eighth of them singletons. Here the sequenced sample was PBMCs from blood, taken on the day of vaccination. Receptors were obtained from a man aged 50-59 years who received an inactivated influenza vaccine.

This clonotype has more than one count but fewer than ten. The genes are TRBV7-8 and TRBJ2-7, with TRBD1 as a possible D gene (7 bases). The CDR3 loop spans 21 amino acids. CDR1 is SGHVS and CDR2 is FQNEAQ in the germline V gene. V gave up 5 bases and J gave up 2 bases, with 34 bases separating them. The CDR3: CASSLRQGRGVGAGRTYEQYF. For the CDR3, the DNA is TGTGCCAGCAGCCTAAGACAGGGACGCGGGGTAGGGGCTGGCCGGACCTACGAGCAGTACTTC.

This clonotype was detected only a few times. The chain employs TRBV6-1 and TRBJ2-3; 11 bases fit TRBD2. The length of the CDR3 is 15 residues. J gave up 6 bases and V 6 bases, and 8 bases lay outside the gene matches. Germline-derived CDR1 and CDR2 are MNHNS and SASEGT. The CDR3 loop reads CASSPRTSGWDTQYF. Written as DNA, the CDR3 is TGTGCCAGCAGCCCCCGGACTAGCGGGTGGGATACGCAGTATTTT.

The J gene is TRBJ1-5, the V gene TRBV29-1; tentatively, D is TRBD1 (6 bases). V was pared by 1 base and J by 4 bases, with 8 bases between. The V gene's germline CDR1 is SQVTM and CDR2 ANQGSEA. The CDR3 loop spans 13 amino acids. CDR3 nucleotide sequence: TGCAGCGTTGAAGTAGACAGGAATCAGCCCCAGCATTTT. Translated, it gives CSVEVDRNQPQHF.

The chain uses TRBV20-1 and TRBJ2-7, with 7 bases that match TRBD1. Germline CDR1 and CDR2: DFQATT and SNEGSKA (reference sequence). CDR3 length: 14 amino acids. V lost 6 bases and J lost 7; bases outside the gene matches: 15. Written as DNA, the CDR3 is TGCAGTGCCAGGGGGAGATCTGGGATTGGGGAGCAGTACTTC. As protein: CSARGRSGIGEQYF.

Ten or more counts support this clonotype. The J gene is TRBJ2-3, the V gene TRBV29-1; D not resolved. The CDR3 contains 10 residues. The V gene's germline CDR1 is SQVTM and CDR2 ANQGSEA. V was shortened by 4 bases and J by 6 bases, with 5 bases between the two germline ends. This chain's CDR3 is CSVASDTQYF. Here the CDR3 DNA reads TGCAGCGTTGCTTCTGATACGCAGTATTTT.

This clonotype showed up just a few times. Written as DNA, the CDR3 is TGTGCCAGCAGCGTGCAGGGGGCTAGAGCAGATACGCAGTATTTT. It yields the protein CASSVQGARADTQYF. The chain uses TRBV6-1 and TRBJ2-3; TRBD1 aligns across 8 bases. CDR1 is MNHNS, CDR2 SASEGT, per germline. CDR3 size: 15 residues. After removal of 6 bases from V and 4 bases from J, the junction contained 9 bases not matched to a gene.

This sequence joins TRBV15 and TRBJ2-7; 13 nucleotides line up with TRBD2. The length of the CDR3 is 15 residues. Germline V gene sequence: CDR1 LNHNV, CDR2 YYDKDF (reference sequence). The ends lost 6 bases at V and 3 bases at J; junction bases unmatched: 5. The CDR3, as DNA: TGTGCCACCAGTACTAGCGGGAGGGCCTACTACGAGCAGTACTTC. Translation gives CATSTSGRAYYEQYF.

This clonotype turned up a few times. The CDR3 protein is CASSLPRDGGHEQYF. Here the CDR3 DNA reads TGTGCCAGCAGCTTACCCCGGGACGGTGGGCACGAGCAGTACTTC. The V call is TRBV7-8, the J call TRBJ2-7, with D perhaps TRBD1 or TRBD2 (5 bases each). CDR1 is SGHVS and CDR2 is FQNEAQ in the germline V gene. The CDR3 is 15 amino acids. Deletions cut 2 bases from V and 5 bases from J, with 16 bases between. The whole variable domain, remainder taken from reference TRBV7-8 and TRBJ2-7, is GAGVSQSPRYKVAKRGQDVALRCDPISGHVSLFWYQQALGQGPEFLTYFQNEAQLDKSGLPSDRFFAERPEGSVSTLKIQRTQQEDSAVYLCASSLPRDGGHEQYFGPGTRLTVT.

This clonotype was recorded many times. The chain recombines TRBV5-1 with TRBJ2-3; D is unclear. The V gene's germline CDR1 is SGHRS and CDR2 YFSETQ. The CDR3 runs 14 residues. The V and J ends lost 4 bases and 5 bases respectively, with 14 bases between them. DNA for the CDR3: TGCGCCAGCAGCAGGTTCGCCGGCGGAGATACGCAGTATTTT. Its translation: CASSRFAGGDTQYF. The variable domain in full, with the rest retrieved from reference TRBV5-1 and TRBJ2-3, is KAGVTQTPRYLIKTRGQQVTLSCSPISGHRSVSWYQQTPGQGLQFLFEYFSETQRNKGNFPGRFSGRQFSNSRSEMNVSTLELGDSALYLCASSRFAGGDTQYFGPGTRLTVL.

This clonotype turned up a few times. This chain joins TRBV3-1 and TRBJ2-1; D gene unclear. Germline V gene sequence: CDR1 LGHDT, CDR2 YNNKEL (reference sequence). The CDR3 has 15 residues. The V and J ends lost 1 base and 12 bases respectively, with 19 bases between them. CDR3 residues: CASSQGTATFFGQFF. The DNA of the CDR3 is TGTGCCAGCAGCCAAGGAACGGCGACGTTTTTTGGGCAGTTCTTC.

This clonotype was detected ten times or more. V and J are TRBV5-1 and TRBJ1-5; D perhaps matches TRBD1 (5 bases). V shed 3 bases and J shed 6 bases, with 10 bases lying between them. Germline V lookup: CDR1 SGHRS, CDR2 YFSETQ. The CDR3 spans 13 residues. The CDR3 loop is CASSSDTGQPQHF. CDR3 nucleotides: TGCGCCAGCAGCTCGGACACAGGTCAGCCCCAGCATTTT.

V and J are TRBV12-3 or TRBV12-4 and TRBJ2-3; D is unclear. Trimming shortened V by 6 bases and J by 2 bases, and 12 bases separated the two germline ends. The CDR3 runs 14 residues. CDR3 in amino acids: CASRGDTSTDTQYF. The CDR3 nucleotides read TGTGCCAGCAGGGGTGACACTTCCACAGATACGCAGTATTTT.

V is TRBV20-1 and J is TRBJ2-1; 7 nucleotides match TRBD2. The ends lost 0 bases at V and 7 bases at J; junction bases unmatched: 12. Germline loops: CDR1 DFQATT, CDR2 SNEGSKA (reference sequence). The CDR3 has 16 amino acids. CDR3 amino acids: CSARDSGIVGGNEQFF. The CDR3, as DNA: TGCAGTGCTAGAGACAGCGGGATAGTAGGTGGTAATGAGCAGTTCTTC.

The chain joins TRBV15 to TRBJ1-6; TRBD1 matches at 8 bases. With V trimmed by 5 bases and J by 0 bases, 3 bases remained unmatched. The CDR3 is made up of 16 amino acids. CDR1 is LNHNV, CDR2 YYDKDF, per germline (reference sequence). The CDR3 reads CATSRDRSSYNSPLHF. The CDR3 region has the DNA TGTGCCACCAGCCGGGACAGGAGCTCCTATAATTCACCCCTCCACTTT.

J is TRBJ2-5 and V is TRBV7-2, with TRBD2 identical over 10 bases. The CDR3 is 15 amino acids. V lost 0 bases and J lost 9; bases outside the gene matches: 7. The germline CDR1 and CDR2 sequences are SGHTA and FQGNSA. The CDR3 region is CASSLALAGSGAQYF. DNA of the CDR3: TGTGCCAGCAGCTTAGCACTAGCGGGGTCCGGGGCCCAGTACTTC. The full variable domain, rest sourced from reference TRBV7-2 and TRBJ2-5, is GAGVSQSPSNKVTEKGKDVELRCDPISGHTALYWYRQSLGQGLEFLIYFQGNSAPDKSGLPSDRFSAERTGGSVSTLTIQRTQQEDSAVYLCASSLALAGSGAQYFGPGTRLLVL.

This clonotype was counted only a few times. The chain combines TRBV4-1 with TRBJ2-4, with 11 positions matching TRBD2. Per germline, CDR1 MGHRA and CDR2 YSYEKL. V lost 4 bases, J lost 2 bases, and 4 bases stayed unmatched. The CDR3 spans 16 residues. CDR3 sequence (DNA): TGCGCCAGCAGCCTTAGCGGGGGGGCCTCCAAAAACATTCAGTACTTC. Its translation: CASSLSGGASKNIQYF.

V and J are TRBV10-3 and TRBJ2-5; perhaps TRBD1 as D (5 bases). The V gene lost 0 bases and the J gene lost 1 base, with 12 bases spanning the gap. The germline gives CDR1 ENHRY, CDR2 SYGVKD. This CDR3 comprises 16 residues. CDR3 loop: CAISESTQGSQETQYF. The CDR3 DNA reads TGTGCCATCAGTGAGTCGACGCAGGGATCCCAAGAGACCCAGTACTTC.

This clonotype was seen more than once but under ten times. V gene TRBV24-1 combines with J gene TRBJ1-1; the D is unclear. The CDR3 has 13 amino acids. Germline-derived CDR1 and CDR2 are KGHDR and SFDVKD. Trimming pared 4 bases from V and 11 bases from J, leaving 16 bases between. The CDR3 spells CATSEPVAGRAFF. The CDR3 DNA sequence: TGTGCCACCAGTGAGCCGGTAGCGGGAAGGGCTTTCTTT.

Note on this clonotype: Its ends do not fully match the called genes, so a read error is possible. CDR3 sequence (DNA): TGTGCCAGCAGCTTATCAGGGGGTCCCCCCCTCTACGAGCAGTCCTTC. This gives the protein CASSLSGGPPLYEQSF. The chain joins TRBV11-2 to TRBJ2-7; the match to TRBD1 covers 7 bases. This CDR3 has 16 amino acids. Germline CDR1 SGHAT, CDR2 FQNNGV.

In this sample, this clonotype turned up a few times. The chain links TRBV25-1 to TRBJ2-7; the match to TRBD2 covers 7 bases. This CDR3 comprises 14 residues. After removal of 7 bases from V and 0 bases from J, the junction contained 6 bases not matched to a gene. Germline V gene lookup returns CDR1 MGHDK and CDR2 SYGVNS. CDR3 in DNA: TGTGCCAGCAAGTCTAGCGGTCGCTCCTACGAGCAGTACTTC. Its protein product is CASKSSGRSYEQYF.

In its sample, this clonotype was seen a few times. J is TRBJ2-1 and V is TRBV5-1; 10 nucleotides align to TRBD2. The CDR3 runs to 15 residues. The germline V gene encodes CDR1 SGHRS and CDR2 YFSETQ. The junction had 6 bases not matched to a gene; V was cut back by 4 bases and J by 5 bases. This CDR3 reads CASSISGGNHNEQFF. For the CDR3, the DNA is TGCGCCAGCAGCATTAGCGGGGGGAACCACAATGAGCAGTTCTTC.

This clonotype has a handful of counts. The chain is built from TRBV2 and TRBJ2-4, with 10 bases matching TRBD1. The CDR3 consists of 14 residues. Germline CDR1 is SNHLY and CDR2 is FYNNEI. V gave up 3 bases and J gave up 15 bases; unmatched junction bases: 11. CDR3 loop: CASSEEDRGWSSYF. The DNA of the CDR3 is TGTGCCAGCAGTGAGGAGGACAGGGGGTGGTCTTCGTACTTC.

The chain links TRBV10-3 to TRBJ2-3; tentatively, D is TRBD1 (5 bases). Germline CDR1 and CDR2: ENHRY and SYGVKD. V gave up 0 bases and J gave up 1 base, with 14 bases separating them. The CDR3 runs to 17 residues. The CDR3 DNA sequence: TGTGCCATCAGTGAGTCGAGTGCGGAAGGGGGCACAGATACGCAGTATTTT. Translating it yields CAISESSAEGGTDTQYF.

CDR3 sequence: CASSESGRGYNEQFF. Written as DNA, the CDR3 is TGCGCCAGCAGCGAAAGCGGGAGGGGGTACAATGAGCAGTTCTTC. This chain joins TRBV5-1 and TRBJ2-1; 10 bases fit TRBD2. Trimming took 4 bases from V and 4 from J; bases not matched to a gene: 5. The V gene's germline CDR1 is SGHRS and CDR2 YFSETQ. The CDR3 extends over 15 amino acids.

This clonotype was observed many times. V and J are TRBV7-2 and TRBJ2-1; D is uncertain. Trimming pared 6 bases from V and 4 bases from J, leaving 10 bases between. This CDR3 is 13 amino acids long. CDR1 and CDR2 from the germline V gene are SGHTA and FQGNSA. The CDR3 reads CASSYDGYNEQFF. CDR3 coding DNA: TGTGCCAGCAGTTACGACGGGTACAATGAGCAGTTCTTC. Full variable domain (remainder filled in from reference TRBV7-2 and TRBJ2-1): GAGVSQSPSNKVTEKGKDVELRCDPISGHTALYWYRQSLGQGLEFLIYFQGNSAPDKSGLPSDRFSAERTGGSVSTLTIQRTQQEDSAVYLCASSYDGYNEQFFGPGTRLTVL.

This clonotype was seen a handful of times. The chain has TRBV28 and TRBJ2-1, with 7 bases aligning to TRBD1. The CDR3 spans 17 residues. V shed 6 bases and J 0 bases; nucleotides not matched to a gene: 11. From germline, CDR1 is MDHEN and CDR2 SYDVKM. CDR3 protein: CASRHPGQTSSYNEQFF. The CDR3 nucleotides read TGTGCCAGCAGACACCCGGGACAGACAAGCTCCTACAATGAGCAGTTCTTC.

This clonotype was found a few times. V gene TRBV20-1 combines with J gene TRBJ2-3; 14 nucleotides match TRBD2. This CDR3 region has 15 residues. CDR1 DFQATT and CDR2 SNEGSKA come from the germline V gene (reference sequence). The V gene end was trimmed by 8 bases and the J gene end by 6 bases; junction bases not matched to a gene: 10. In DNA form, the CDR3 reads TGCAGTTTGACAACCGGGACTAGCGGGGGCGATACGCAGTATTTT. This sequence encodes CSLTTGTSGGDTQYF.

The V call is TRBV10-3, the J call TRBJ2-7; D is possibly TRBD1 (6 bases). The V gene's germline CDR1 is ENHRY and CDR2 SYGVKD. Trimming took 10 bases from V and 2 from J, leaving 15 bases between them. This CDR3 region has 13 residues. The CDR3 sequence is CASKTTGAYEQYF. CDR3 bases: TGTGCCAGTAAAACGACAGGCGCCTACGAGCAGTACTTC.

There are a few counts of this clonotype. This rearrangement joins TRBV11-2 to TRBJ2-7, with D maybe TRBD2 (5 bases). The CDR3 is 18 amino acids. The germline CDR1 and CDR2 sequences are SGHAT and FQNNGV. Trimming took off 7 bases at V and 4 bases at J, with 29 bases between the two ends. The CDR3: CASIGERRARPRGYEQYF. CDR3 bases: TGTGCCAGCATTGGGGAAAGGCGGGCGCGCCCCCGTGGGTACGAGCAGTACTTC.